A single sample is the source of the 19 T cell receptor beta chains below, sequenced in a study of B cell selection in AIRE deficiency. Here immunoSEQ multiplex PCR was the method, and the copy in TCRdb shows in-frame clones only, minus some. The sample records tens of thousands of clones, about 90% being singletons. Sorted regulatory T cells were CD4-positive, CD25-high and CD127-low or negative. The sample was CD4+CD25+ Tregs sorted from PBMCs. Receptor source: a human donor in good health.

The chain is built from TRBV18 and TRBJ1-4; TRBD1 might be the D (5 bases). CDR1 and CDR2 from the germline V gene are KGHSH and LQKENI. Trimming left V 2 bases short and J 0 bases short, with 13 bases between. The CDR3 has 17 residues. CDR3 residues: CASSPRGGKTTNEKLFF. DNA for the CDR3: TGTGCCAGCTCACCAAGGGGCGGAAAAACAACTAATGAAAAACTGTTTTTT.

This clone rates as medium-sized. The rearrangement links TRBV7-3 to TRBJ2-5; TRBD2 might be the D (6 bases). Germline lookup yields CDR1 SGHTA and CDR2 FQGTGA. The CDR3 loop spans 15 amino acids. Trimming left V 2 bases short and J 2 bases short, with 12 bases between. Here the CDR3 reads CASSLWGEKQETQYF. The CDR3 region has the DNA TGTGCCAGCAGCTTATGGGGGGAAAAACAAGAGACCCAGTACTTC.

The J gene is TRBJ2-7, the V gene TRBV7-7; TRBD1 agrees at 7 bases. The CDR3 runs 13 residues. J lost 7 bases, V lost 5 bases, and 8 bases had no gene match. Germline loops: CDR1 SSHAT, CDR2 FNYEAQ (reference sequence). DNA of the CDR3: TGTGCCAGCAGCCCTAGACAGGGTGGGGAGCAGTACTTC. Protein: CASSPRQGGEQYF.

The chain combines TRBV7-6 with TRBJ1-5; 7 bases fit TRBD1. CDR1 and CDR2 (germline): SGHVS, FNYEAQ. CDR3 length equals 15 residues. After removal of 5 bases from V and 7 bases from J, the junction contained 11 bases not matched to a gene. Here the CDR3 reads CASSPIDRVAQPQHF. CDR3 DNA: TGTGCCAGCAGCCCAATCGACAGGGTGGCACAGCCCCAGCATTTT.

CDR3 sequence reads: CASSSTSGGAWSEAFF. CDR3 DNA sequence: TGTGCCAGCAGTTCCACTTCGGGGGGCGCATGGAGTGAAGCTTTCTTT. This chain connects TRBV28 to TRBJ1-1; TRBD1 is a possible D gene (6 bases). The CDR3 covers 16 residues. V was pared by 4 bases and J by 7 bases, with 22 bases between. Per germline, CDR1 MDHEN and CDR2 SYDVKM.

This chain's CDR3 is CASSVGPGVYWDNEQFF. CDR3 coding DNA: TGTGCCAGCAGCGTAGGTCCAGGGGTGTATTGGGACAATGAGCAGTTCTTC. The rearrangement uses TRBV7-3 and TRBJ2-1; possible D gene TRBD1, 6 bases. The CDR3 length is 17 residues. Germline V gene sequence: CDR1 SGHTA, CDR2 FQGTGA. Trimming removed 5 bases at V and 5 bases at J, with 22 bases between.

The rearrangement uses TRBV4-3 and TRBJ2-7; 9 nucleotides match TRBD1. J gave up 4 bases and V 3 bases, and 10 bases lay outside the gene matches. Germline V CDR1 and CDR2: LGHNA, YSLEER. The CDR3 sequence is 16 residues long. CDR3 nucleotides: TGCGCCAGCAGCCACCTACCCGGGACAGGGATGTACGAGCAGTACTTC. It encodes CASSHLPGTGMYEQYF.

The gene calls are TRBV7-9 and TRBJ1-1; D gene unclear. This CDR3 has 14 residues. V lost 1 base, J lost 4 bases, and 10 bases lay in between. The germline gives CDR1 SEHNR, CDR2 FQNEAQ (reference sequence). Written as DNA, the CDR3 is TGTGCCAGCAGCTTAGGGAAAGGGAGCACTGAAGCTTTCTTT. It yields the protein CASSLGKGSTEAFF.

This clone appeared once. The CDR3 DNA sequence: TGTGCCAGCACTCGGGAGGGGACCTCCTACAATGAGCAGTTCTTC. It yields the protein CASTREGTSYNEQFF. This sequence joins TRBV6-6 and TRBJ2-1; 8 bases match TRBD2. V lost 7 bases to trimming and J lost 0 bases; unmatched junction nucleotides: 5. Germline V gene data show CDR1 as MNHNY and CDR2 as SVGAGI (reference sequence). This CDR3 has 15 amino acids.

CDR3 region: CASSLDFGTVDSYEQYF. The CDR3 DNA reads as TGTGCCAGCAGCTTGGACTTTGGGACGGTGGATAGTTACGAGCAGTACTTC. The chain joins TRBV5-4 to TRBJ2-7; D tentatively fits TRBD1 or TRBD2 (5 bases each). CDR1 is SGHNT and CDR2 is YYREEE in the germline V gene (reference sequence). This CDR3 has 17 residues. Trimming removed 0 bases at V and 4 bases at J, with 20 bases between.

This chain connects TRBV30 to TRBJ2-7, with TRBD1 identical over 9 bases. V was clipped by 3 bases and J by 5 bases; unmatched bases: 5. Germline values: CDR1 GTSNPN, CDR2 SVGIG (reference sequence). The CDR3 totals 13 residues. CDR3 sequence (DNA): TGTGCCTGGAGACGGGACAGGGTTCACGAGCAGTACTTC. Translating gives CAWRRDRVHEQYF.

This chain joins TRBV5-4 and TRBJ1-6; 8 positions match TRBD1. Germline assignment: CDR1 SGHNT and CDR2 YYREEE (reference sequence). Unmatched junction bases numbered 4, after V lost 4 bases and J lost 1 base. The CDR3 sequence is 16 residues long. The CDR3 DNA reads TGTGCCAGCAGCACCTGGACAGGGTCCTATAATTCACCCCTCCACTTT. Translated, it gives CASSTWTGSYNSPLHF.

The chain employs TRBV5-1 and TRBJ2-5; unclear D gene. Trimming removed 0 bases from V and 2 bases from J, with 5 bases in between. The CDR3 sequence is 13 residues long. Germline V gene data show CDR1 as SGHRS and CDR2 as YFSETQ. The CDR3 bases are TGCGCCAGCAGCTTGGCCTCTCAAGAGACCCAGTACTTC. Amino acids: CASSLASQETQYF.

The chain couples TRBV29-1 to TRBJ2-3, with D possibly matching TRBD2 (5 bases). Trimming cost V 4 bases and J 2 bases, with 16 bases left between them. The length of the CDR3 is 15 residues. CDR1 and CDR2 (germline): SQVTM, ANQGSEA. The CDR3 nucleotides read TGCAGCGTTGTAGGGTTACTAGATATCACAGATACGCAGTATTTT. Protein product: CSVVGLLDITDTQYF.

V usage is TRBV6-1 and J usage is TRBJ1-2; 8 bases agree with TRBD1. Germline CDR1 is MNHNS and CDR2 is SASEGT. Trimming cost V 6 bases and J 3 bases; bases outside gene matches: 6. CDR3 size: 14 residues. The CDR3 here is CASRGDRPHYGYTF. For the CDR3, the DNA is TGTGCCAGCAGGGGGGACAGGCCACACTATGGCTACACCTTC.

The chain uses TRBV7-9 and TRBJ1-6, with 11 positions matching TRBD1. Trimming cost V 5 bases and J 10 bases; bases outside gene matches: 7. Germline-derived CDR1 and CDR2 are SEHNR and FQNEAQ (reference sequence). The CDR3 has 15 amino acids. CDR3 protein: CASSGPGQGASPLHF. In nucleotides, the CDR3 is TGTGCCAGCAGCGGACCTGGACAGGGGGCATCACCCCTCCACTTT.

This clone was picked up one time. The rearrangement uses TRBV27 and TRBJ2-1; D gene ambiguous. The germline V and J ends were trimmed by 2 bases and 8 bases, with 16 bases remaining between them. This CDR3 spans 15 amino acids. Germline lookup yields CDR1 MNHEY and CDR2 SMNVEV (reference sequence). The CDR3 DNA sequence: TGTGCCAGCAGTTTAGCCACATTCGGTGGGCATGAGCAGTTCTTC. It specifies CASSLATFGGHEQFF.

The J gene is TRBJ2-7, the V gene TRBV6-5, with 8 positions matching TRBD2. Trimming cost V 0 bases and J 2 bases; bases outside gene matches: 3. The length of the CDR3 is 15 residues. Germline assignment: CDR1 MNHEY and CDR2 SVGAGI. This CDR3 is CASSYSTLAAYEQYF. CDR3 coding DNA: TGTGCCAGCAGTTACTCGACACTAGCGGCCTACGAGCAGTACTTC.

With regard to this clone: At one end the junction does not follow the germline gene, possibly because of a read error. The gene calls are TRBV4-1 and TRBJ1-4, with 8 nucleotides matching TRBD1. The CDR3 has 13 amino acids. The V gene's germline CDR1 is MGHRA and CDR2 YSYEKL. The CDR3 coding sequence is TGCGCCAGCAGCCAAGATCCACCGGACAGGGTAATTTTT. The encoded protein is CASSQDPPDRVIF.